This paragraph covers one TCR beta chain sequence. The source of the sample is a study of low-dose radiotherapy and immunotherapy resistance in tumors. About the study: Each patient was administered nivolumab intravenously at 240 mg, which was a flat dose, every two weeks, along with intravenous ipilimumab at 1 mg/kg every six weeks.

Covering alpha and beta chains, TRAV- and TRBV-specific primers were used for the first-strand cDNA. With a constant-region primer and a V-primer adapter, TCRs were subjected to 20 PCR cycles of amplification. MiXCR, run by TCRdb on the reads, gives a single entry per CDR3 protein. The repertoire holds over 15,000 distinct CDR3 sequences, with about 70% as singletons. The junction had 7 bases not matched to a gene; V was cut back by 0 bases and J by 0 bases. The germline V gene encodes CDR1 SGHKS and CDR2 YYEKEE (reference sequence). The CDR3 extends over 18 amino acids. This sequence was found in a human donor with advanced metastatic prostate, ovarian, gallbladder or colorectal cancer (not recorded which). This table probably holds off-target reads from a library built for another chain. The chain links TRBV5-5 to TRBJ2-2; 8 nucleotides line up with TRBD2. The CDR3 sequence is CASSLVWTSLTNTGELFF. In DNA form, the CDR3 reads TGTGCCAGCAGCTTGGTTTGGACTAGCCTGACGAACACCGGGGAGCTGTTTTTT.